The 21 T cell receptor beta chains presented below share a single source sample, sequenced in a study of sequential checkpoint blockade in melanoma. Regarding treatment: randomized to nivolumab then ipilimumab (arm A) or the reverse (arm B). Data came from immunoSEQ multiplex PCR; TCRdb stores just in-frame clones and leaves some out. The table has some 17,000 clones, roughly three quarters seen once. Sequenced here: CD8+ T cells sorted from blood (inferred from file names), sampled from a patient given nivolumab and ipilimumab in sequence. The receptors originated from a human donor with melanoma.

The V gene is TRBV4-3, the J gene TRBJ1-2, with D hard to call. This CDR3 has 13 residues. Trimming pared 4 bases from V and 7 bases from J, leaving 13 bases between. CDR1 and CDR2 from the germline V gene are LGHNA and YSLEER. For the CDR3, the DNA is TGCGCCAGCAGCCGCGGGGAGGCTAGTGGCTACACCTTC. Amino acids: CASSRGEASGYTF.

A few counts support this clone. The chain links TRBV2 to TRBJ1-1; no clear D gene. Per germline, CDR1 SNHLY and CDR2 FYNNEI. Trimming cost V 7 bases and J 7 bases, with 16 bases left between them. The CDR3 runs 13 residues. The CDR3 reads CASKYGNGDEAFF. The CDR3 region has the DNA TGTGCCAGCAAGTACGGGAACGGAGATGAAGCTTTCTTT.

The chain uses TRBV5-1 and TRBJ1-5; 8 nucleotides line up with TRBD1. There are 16 residues in the CDR3. Trimming removed 0 bases from V and 6 bases from J; junction bases left unmatched: 8. The germline gives CDR1 SGHRS, CDR2 YFSETQ. CDR3 DNA: TGCGCCAGCAGCTTGGGAACAGGGGGGATGGGTCAGCCCCAGCATTTT. It is translated as CASSLGTGGMGQPQHF.

The chain recombines TRBV27 with TRBJ2-7; 9 bases are shared with TRBD2. Germline-derived CDR1 and CDR2 are MNHEY and SMNVEV (reference sequence). Losses at the gene ends were 0 bases for V and 6 bases for J; bases not matched to a gene: 9. CDR3 size: 16 residues. CDR3 protein: CASSLSAGGPLGEQYF. The CDR3, as DNA: TGTGCCAGCAGTTTATCTGCGGGAGGGCCCTTGGGCGAGCAGTACTTC.

The CDR3 sequence is CASSLRGPGGYEQYF. The DNA of the CDR3 is TGTGCCAGCAGTTTAAGGGGTCCCGGCGGCTACGAGCAGTACTTC. The chain carries TRBV27 and TRBJ2-7; D may be TRBD1 (5 bases). This CDR3 region has 15 residues. Germline V gene sequence: CDR1 MNHEY, CDR2 SMNVEV (reference sequence). V dropped 2 bases and J dropped 3 bases, with 14 bases sitting between them.

This clone was seen a handful of times. The chain links TRBV7-6 to TRBJ1-1, with D hard to call. In germline, CDR1 is SGHVS, CDR2 FNYEAQ. The CDR3 has 17 amino acids. Trimming cost V 5 bases and J 1 base, with 20 bases left between them. The CDR3 loop is CASSPWEAGIRNTEAFF. The DNA of the CDR3 is TGTGCCAGCAGCCCCTGGGAGGCCGGCATCAGGAACACTGAAGCTTTCTTT.

V usage is TRBV4-2 and J usage is TRBJ1-2; D is perhaps TRBD1 (5 bases). V gave up 1 base and J gave up 5 bases, with 17 bases separating them. Germline V gene sequence: CDR1 LGHNA, CDR2 YNFKEQ. The CDR3 runs to 16 residues. This CDR3 reads CASSQGPGEVEYGYTF. In DNA form, the CDR3 reads TGTGCCAGCAGCCAAGGCCCGGGGGAAGTGGAGTATGGCTACACCTTC.

This clone is a singleton in its sample. J is TRBJ2-7 and V is TRBV2, with D possibly being TRBD1 (6 bases). Trimming removed 3 bases from V and 0 bases from J, with 9 bases in between. The germline gives CDR1 SNHLY, CDR2 FYNNEI. The CDR3 is made up of 14 amino acids. CDR3 coding DNA: TGTGCCAGCAGTGATTCACAGGGCTCCTACGAGCAGTACTTC. Translated, it gives CASSDSQGSYEQYF.

The chain joins TRBV30 to TRBJ1-1, with TRBD1 matching 11 bases. Germline loops: CDR1 GTSNPN, CDR2 SVGIG (reference sequence). The CDR3 is 14 residues long. With 5 bases clipped from V and 3 bases from J, the junction kept 5 bases outside the gene matches. This CDR3 is CAWDPGQGDTEAFF. The CDR3 DNA sequence: TGTGCCTGGGATCCGGGACAGGGGGACACTGAAGCTTTCTTT.

V and J are TRBV7-8 and TRBJ1-5; the match to TRBD1 covers 10 bases. With V trimmed by 1 base and J by 9 bases, 6 bases remained unmatched. This CDR3 is built from 15 residues. Germline lookup yields CDR1 SGHVS and CDR2 FQNEAQ. The CDR3: CASSLGTGGGRPQHF. CDR3 nucleotide sequence: TGTGCCAGCAGCTTAGGGACAGGGGGGGGTAGGCCCCAGCATTTT.

This clone was found a few times. This chain uses TRBV7-1 with TRBJ2-7, with no clear D. TRBV7-1 is reported as an ORF; its role is uncertain. CDR3 length: 13 residues. The V end lost 4 bases, the J end lost 4 bases, and 11 bases lay between the germline ends. CDR3 coding DNA: TGTGCCAGCAGCTTTGTGGTCCAGTACGAGCAGTACTTC. Translated: CASSFVVQYEQYF.

The rearrangement uses TRBV4-2 and TRBJ2-4, with D tentatively TRBD2 (5 bases). Trimming took 0 bases from V and 10 from J, leaving 13 bases between them. The germline gives CDR1 LGHNA, CDR2 YNFKEQ. The CDR3 totals 14 residues. DNA of the CDR3: TGTGCCAGCAGCCAAGATCAGGACTGGTCGATTCAGTACTTC. Its protein product is CASSQDQDWSIQYF.

This chain links TRBV11-1 with TRBJ2-3; 7 bases map to TRBD1. In germline, CDR1 is SGHAT, CDR2 FQDESV (reference sequence). The CDR3 spans 15 residues. The ends lost 5 bases at V and 2 bases at J; junction bases unmatched: 7. Here the CDR3 reads CASSSNRGDTDTQYF. Written as DNA, the CDR3 is TGTGCCAGCAGCAGCAACAGGGGTGACACAGATACGCAGTATTTT.

This chain joins TRBV6-5 and TRBJ2-7; 9 nucleotides align to TRBD2. V shed 1 base and J 0 bases; nucleotides not matched to a gene: 4. The CDR3 runs to 16 residues. CDR1 MNHEY and CDR2 SVGAGI come from the germline V gene. CDR3 residues: CASSYYAGGSSYEQYF. CDR3 nucleotide sequence: TGTGCCAGCAGTTACTATGCGGGAGGGAGCTCCTACGAGCAGTACTTC.

The CDR3 reads CASSYDRSTYEQYF. The CDR3 bases are TGTGCCAGCAGTTACGACAGGTCCACCTACGAGCAGTACTTC. The chain employs TRBV2 and TRBJ2-7; tentative D call: TRBD1 (6 bases). Germline V CDR1 and CDR2: SNHLY, FYNNEI. V was clipped by 5 bases and J by 2 bases, with 13 bases between them. The CDR3 spans 14 residues.

The gene calls are TRBV7-9 and TRBJ2-7, with TRBD1 identical over 7 bases. Germline V gene sequence: CDR1 SEHNR, CDR2 FQNEAQ (reference sequence). Trimming took 0 bases from V and 0 from J; bases not matched to a gene: 2. This CDR3 region has 15 residues. CDR3 in amino acids: CASSLAQGVSYEQYF. Written as DNA, the CDR3 is TGTGCCAGCAGCTTAGCTCAGGGGGTCTCCTACGAGCAGTACTTC.

A remark on this clone: The junction departs from germline at one end; a sequencing error may be responsible. The V and J genes are TRBV30 and TRBJ2-7, with D perhaps matching TRBD1 (6 bases). In germline, CDR1 is GTSNPN, CDR2 SVGIG (reference sequence). CDR3 size: 13 residues. CDR3 residues: CARSPTTGTEQYF. The DNA of the CDR3 is TGTGCCCGGAGTCCAACAACAGGGACCGAGCAGTACTTC.

In its sample, this clone was seen a few times. The chain has TRBV27 and TRBJ1-2, with D possibly being TRBD1 (6 bases). V was trimmed by 4 bases and J by 5 bases, leaving 20 bases between them. Germline values: CDR1 MNHEY, CDR2 SMNVEV (reference sequence). This CDR3 comprises 16 residues. CDR3 sequence (DNA): TGTGCCAGCAGTTCATCAAAACAGGGACCGTTATATGGCTACACCTTC. Its translation: CASSSSKQGPLYGYTF.

This clone was seen a handful of times. The chain is built from TRBV29-1 and TRBJ1-2, with D tentatively TRBD1 (6 bases). V gave up 5 bases and J gave up 3 bases, with 13 bases separating them. Germline CDR1 is SQVTM and CDR2 is ANQGSEA. This CDR3 is built from 13 residues. CDR3 residues: CSVPASGDYGYTF. CDR3 in DNA: TGCAGCGTTCCGGCCTCAGGGGACTATGGCTACACCTTC.

The genes are TRBV6-5 and TRBJ2-3, with 11 bases that match TRBD2. The length of the CDR3 is 15 residues. CDR1 is MNHEY, CDR2 SVGAGI, per germline. V was pared by 6 bases and J by 3 bases, with 5 bases of the junction left unmatched. CDR3: CASSLGTSGTDTQYF. DNA for the CDR3: TGTGCCAGCAGCCTCGGGACTAGCGGAACAGATACGCAGTATTTT.

The V and J genes are TRBV5-1 and TRBJ2-7, with D perhaps TRBD1 (6 bases). The CDR3 covers 13 residues. The germline V and J ends were trimmed by 4 bases and 3 bases, with 11 bases remaining between them. The germline V gene has CDR1 SGHRS and CDR2 YFSETQ. The CDR3 sequence is CASSPRDNYEQYF. Here the CDR3 DNA reads TGCGCCAGCAGCCCCCGGGACAACTACGAGCAGTACTTC.